This is a list of T cell receptor beta chains from one sample in a study of early T cells in non-severe SARS-CoV-2 infection. TCRdb recomputed calls from the 5' RACE reads with MiXCR, one row per CDR3 protein. The data show tens of thousands of distinct CDR3 sequences, roughly 13% seen once. Input material: whole blood. Receptors were obtained from an adult who was a healthcare worker with PCR-confirmed SARS-CoV-2 infection or an uninfected control (not recorded which). Both conserved end residues are part of each CDR3. A D gene is named only where the DNA matches it firmly. Some rows have no size entry. The others give once, few or many, or a class for an expanded clone.

d_call: TRBD1; clone_size: few; j_call: TRBJ1-2; v_call: TRBV29-1; cdr3_nt: TGCAGCGTGGGCCCACAGGGGTTCTATGGCTACACCTTC; cdr3_aa: CSVGPQGFYGYTF
d_call: NA; clone_size: NA; j_call: TRBJ1-2; v_call: TRBV5-4; cdr3_nt: TGTGCCAGCAGCCGGGCTACTAACTATGGCTACACCTTC; cdr3_aa: CASSRATNYGYTF
d_call: TRBD1; clone_size: many; j_call: TRBJ2-1; v_call: TRBV7-6; cdr3_nt: TGTGCCAGCAGCTCGTTCCGGGACAGGGGCCACAATGAGCAGTTCTTC; cdr3_aa: CASSSFRDRGHNEQFF
d_call: NA; clone_size: many; j_call: TRBJ1-5; v_call: TRBV6-6; cdr3_nt: TGTGCCAGCAGTCCCGGGGGAATAGGGCAGCCCCAGCATTTT; cdr3_aa: CASSPGGIGQPQHF
d_call: TRBD1; clone_size: many; j_call: TRBJ1-4; v_call: TRBV19; cdr3_nt: TGTGCCAGTAGTATAGGGGACAGGGTTGAAAAACTGTTTTTT; cdr3_aa: CASSIGDRVEKLFF
d_call: NA; clone_size: many; j_call: TRBJ2-1; v_call: TRBV27; cdr3_nt: TGTGCCAGCAGTTTAGCGGGGACCTACAATGAGCAGTTCTTC; cdr3_aa: CASSLAGTYNEQFF
d_call: NA; clone_size: many; j_call: TRBJ1-2; v_call: TRBV18; cdr3_nt: TGTGCCAGCTCACCTCCGGGTATGGGGTTCGGTGGCTACACCTTC; cdr3_aa: CASSPPGMGFGGYTF
d_call: NA; clone_size: NA; j_call: TRBJ1-2; v_call: TRBV15; cdr3_nt: TGTGCCACCAGCAGAGCGGCGAACTATGGCTACACCTTC; cdr3_aa: CATSRAANYGYTF
d_call: NA; clone_size: few; j_call: TRBJ1-1; v_call: TRBV19; cdr3_nt: TGTGCCAGTATACTGGGAAACACTGAAGCTTTCTTT; cdr3_aa: CASILGNTEAFF
d_call: NA; clone_size: few; j_call: TRBJ2-1; v_call: TRBV20-1; cdr3_nt: TGCAGTGCTCCCACTGGGGGTGAGCAGTTCTTC; cdr3_aa: CSAPTGGEQFF
d_call: TRBD2; clone_size: many; j_call: TRBJ2-7; v_call: TRBV9; cdr3_nt: TGTGCCAGCAGCGTAGTGGATAGCGGGGCCCACGAGCAGTACTTC; cdr3_aa: CASSVVDSGAHEQYF